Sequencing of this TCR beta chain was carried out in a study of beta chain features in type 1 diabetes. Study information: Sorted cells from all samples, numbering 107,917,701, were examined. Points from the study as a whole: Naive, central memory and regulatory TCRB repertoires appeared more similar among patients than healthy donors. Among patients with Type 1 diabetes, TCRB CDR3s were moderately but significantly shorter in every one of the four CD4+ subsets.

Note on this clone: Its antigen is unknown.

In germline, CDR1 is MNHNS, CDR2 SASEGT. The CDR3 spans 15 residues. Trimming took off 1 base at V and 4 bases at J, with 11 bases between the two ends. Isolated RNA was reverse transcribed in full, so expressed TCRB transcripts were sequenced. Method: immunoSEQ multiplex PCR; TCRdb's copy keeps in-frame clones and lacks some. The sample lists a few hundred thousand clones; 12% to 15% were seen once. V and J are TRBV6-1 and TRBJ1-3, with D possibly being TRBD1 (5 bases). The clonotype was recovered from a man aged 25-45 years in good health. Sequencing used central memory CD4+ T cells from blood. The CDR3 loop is CASSEGQDIGNTIYF. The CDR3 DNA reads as TGTGCCAGCAGTGAAGGCCAGGACATAGGAAACACCATATATTTT.